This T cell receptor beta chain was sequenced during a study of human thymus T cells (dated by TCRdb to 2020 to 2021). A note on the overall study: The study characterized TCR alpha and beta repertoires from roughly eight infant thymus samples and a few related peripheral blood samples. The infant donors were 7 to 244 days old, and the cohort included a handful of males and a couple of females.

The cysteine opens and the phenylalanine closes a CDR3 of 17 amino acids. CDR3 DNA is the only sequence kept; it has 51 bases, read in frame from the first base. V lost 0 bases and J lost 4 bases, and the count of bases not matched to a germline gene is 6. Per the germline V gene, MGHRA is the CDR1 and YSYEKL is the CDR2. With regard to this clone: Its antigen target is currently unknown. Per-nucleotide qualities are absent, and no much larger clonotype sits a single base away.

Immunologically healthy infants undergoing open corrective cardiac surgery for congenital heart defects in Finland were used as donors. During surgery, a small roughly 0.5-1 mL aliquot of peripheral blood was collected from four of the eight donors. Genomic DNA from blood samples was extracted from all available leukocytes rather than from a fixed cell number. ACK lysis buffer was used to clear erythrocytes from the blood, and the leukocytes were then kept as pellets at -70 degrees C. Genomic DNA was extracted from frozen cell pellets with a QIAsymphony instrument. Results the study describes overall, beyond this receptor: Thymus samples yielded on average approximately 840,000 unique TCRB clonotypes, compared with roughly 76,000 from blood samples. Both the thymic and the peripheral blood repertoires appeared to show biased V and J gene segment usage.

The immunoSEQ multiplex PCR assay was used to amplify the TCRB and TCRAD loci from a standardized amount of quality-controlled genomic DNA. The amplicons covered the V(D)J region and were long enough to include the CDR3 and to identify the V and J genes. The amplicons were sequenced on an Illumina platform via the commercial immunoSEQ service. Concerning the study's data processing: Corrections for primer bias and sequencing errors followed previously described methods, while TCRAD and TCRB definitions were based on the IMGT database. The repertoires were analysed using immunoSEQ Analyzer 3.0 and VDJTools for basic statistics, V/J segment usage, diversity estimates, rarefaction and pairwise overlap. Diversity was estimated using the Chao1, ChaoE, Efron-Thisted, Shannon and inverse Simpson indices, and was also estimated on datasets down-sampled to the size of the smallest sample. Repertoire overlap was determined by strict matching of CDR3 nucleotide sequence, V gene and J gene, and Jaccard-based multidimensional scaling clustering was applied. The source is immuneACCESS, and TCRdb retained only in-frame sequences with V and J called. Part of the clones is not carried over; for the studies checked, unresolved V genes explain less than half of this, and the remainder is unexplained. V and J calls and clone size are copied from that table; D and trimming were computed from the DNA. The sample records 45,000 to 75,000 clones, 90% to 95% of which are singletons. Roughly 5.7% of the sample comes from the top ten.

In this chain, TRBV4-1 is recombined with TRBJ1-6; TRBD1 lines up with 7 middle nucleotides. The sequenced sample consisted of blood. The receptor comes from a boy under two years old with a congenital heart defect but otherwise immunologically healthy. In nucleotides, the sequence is TGCGCCAGCAGCCAAGATCTGTACAGGGGTTATAATTCACCCCTCCACTTT. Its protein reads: CASSQDLYRGYNSPLHF.